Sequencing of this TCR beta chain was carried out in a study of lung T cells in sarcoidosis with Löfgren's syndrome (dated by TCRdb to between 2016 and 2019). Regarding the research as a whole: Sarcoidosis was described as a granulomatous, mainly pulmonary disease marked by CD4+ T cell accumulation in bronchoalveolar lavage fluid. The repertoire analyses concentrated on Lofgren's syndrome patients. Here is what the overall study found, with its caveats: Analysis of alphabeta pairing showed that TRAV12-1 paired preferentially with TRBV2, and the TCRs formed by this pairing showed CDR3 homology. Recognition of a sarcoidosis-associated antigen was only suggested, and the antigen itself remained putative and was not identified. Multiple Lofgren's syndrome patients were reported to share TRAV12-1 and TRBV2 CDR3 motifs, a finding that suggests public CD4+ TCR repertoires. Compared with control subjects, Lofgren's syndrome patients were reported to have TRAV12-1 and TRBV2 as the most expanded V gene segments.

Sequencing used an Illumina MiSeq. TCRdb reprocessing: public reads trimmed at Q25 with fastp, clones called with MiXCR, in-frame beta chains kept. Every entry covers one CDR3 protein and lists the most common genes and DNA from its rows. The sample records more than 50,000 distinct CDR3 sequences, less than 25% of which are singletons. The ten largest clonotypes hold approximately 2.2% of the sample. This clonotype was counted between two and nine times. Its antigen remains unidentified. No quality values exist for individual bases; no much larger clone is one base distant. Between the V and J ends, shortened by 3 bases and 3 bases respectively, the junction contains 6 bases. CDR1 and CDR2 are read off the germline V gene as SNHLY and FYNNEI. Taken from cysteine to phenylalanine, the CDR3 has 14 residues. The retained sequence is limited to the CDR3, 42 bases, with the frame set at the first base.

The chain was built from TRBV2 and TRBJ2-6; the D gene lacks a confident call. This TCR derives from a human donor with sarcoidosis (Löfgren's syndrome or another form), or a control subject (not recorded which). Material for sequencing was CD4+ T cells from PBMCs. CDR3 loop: CASSEDRGANVLTF. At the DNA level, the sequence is TGTGCCAGCAGTGAGGATCGTGGGGCCAACGTCCTGACTTTC.